This TCR beta chain was retrieved from a study of blood T cells in healthy people across ages. J gave up 8 bases and V 2 bases, and 12 bases lay outside the gene matches. The CDR3 has 16 amino acids. Germline lookup yields CDR1 SNHLY and CDR2 FYNNEI. A second PCR, run for roughly 7 to 12 cycles, used a sample-barcoded 5' primer plus a J-beta primer mix. TCRdb processed the 5' RACE reads anew with MiXCR; each CDR3 protein has one entry. The repertoire holds hundreds of thousands of distinct CDR3 sequences, with about 42% as singletons. Study-wide results and caveats: Diversity was estimated from one million T cells, and these estimates were considered underestimates.

In regard to this clonotype: As yet, its antigen is unknown.

The chain links TRBV2 to TRBJ1-2; 9 nucleotides line up with TRBD1. This receptor was obtained from a man aged 55 to 69 in good health. The sample comprised blood. The CDR3 sequence is CASSEQAGTGFGGYTF. In DNA, the CDR3 is TGTGCCAGCAGTGAACAGGCTGGGACAGGGTTCGGAGGCTACACCTTC.